One and the same sample provided the 8 T cell receptor beta chains below, sequenced in a study of blood T cell repertoires in COVID-19. Method: immunoSEQ multiplex PCR; TCRdb's copy keeps in-frame clones and lacks some. The sample lists 150,000 to 250,000 clones; about 85% were seen once. The material sequenced was peripheral blood. The receptor source for this set is a middle-aged woman with COVID-19, enrolled during active disease.

The rearrangement links TRBV4-1 to TRBJ2-7; TRBD1 aligns across 9 bases. Germline V gene sequence: CDR1 MGHRA, CDR2 YSYEKL. The V segment lost 3 bases and the J segment 4 bases; nucleotides outside the gene matches: 7. This CDR3 is 15 amino acids long. CDR3 loop: CASSHQDRGPYEQYF. CDR3 DNA sequence: TGCGCCAGCAGCCACCAGGACAGGGGACCTTACGAGCAGTACTTC.

The V gene is TRBV30, the J gene TRBJ2-4, with a tentative D call TRBD1 (5 bases). CDR3 size: 15 residues. In germline, CDR1 is GTSNPN, CDR2 SVGIG (reference sequence). V was cut by 0 bases and J by 0 bases, with 9 bases left in between. Here the CDR3 reads CAWSVKGIAKNIQYF. CDR3 DNA: TGTGCCTGGAGTGTAAAGGGGATAGCCAAAAACATTCAGTACTTC.

V is TRBV24-1 and J is TRBJ1-2; perhaps TRBD1 as D (5 bases). Germline-derived CDR1 and CDR2 are KGHDR and SFDVKD. This CDR3 region has 14 residues. The V and J ends lost 7 bases and 1 base respectively, with 12 bases between them. CDR3: CATSDRQFNYGYTF. The CDR3 DNA follows: TGTGCCACCAGCGATAGACAGTTTAACTATGGCTACACCTTC.

The V gene is TRBV18, the J gene TRBJ2-7; weak D call: TRBD1 (5 bases). The CDR3 runs 14 residues. Deletions cut 0 bases from V and 4 bases from J, with 10 bases between. The germline V gene encodes CDR1 KGHSH and CDR2 LQKENI. CDR3 coding DNA: TGTGCCAGCTCACCACCGGCCAGGGCTTACGAGCAGTACTTC. It translates to CASSPPARAYEQYF.

The chain's CDR3 is CASYHGGGEVWTEAFF. The CDR3 DNA reads TGCGCCAGCTATCATGGTGGAGGCGAGGTTTGGACTGAAGCTTTCTTT. This chain connects TRBV5-1 to TRBJ1-1; D ambiguous. This CDR3 region has 16 residues. Germline V gene data show CDR1 as SGHRS and CDR2 as YFSETQ. V dropped 7 bases and J dropped 5 bases, with 24 bases sitting between them.

The chain couples TRBV7-2 to TRBJ2-7, with D tentatively TRBD2 (5 bases). Germline CDR1 is SGHTA and CDR2 is FQGNSA. The CDR3 spans 14 residues. V lost 7 bases and J 2 bases, leaving 15 bases between the germline ends. The CDR3 nucleotides are TGTGCCAGCACTAGAACAGAGGGCCCCTACGAGCAGTACTTC. Translated: CASTRTEGPYEQYF.

The gene calls are TRBV29-1 and TRBJ1-1; a possible D gene is TRBD1 (5 bases). V was pared by 4 bases and J by 3 bases, with 15 bases between. The CDR3 runs 14 residues. Germline CDR1 and CDR2: SQVTM and ANQGSEA. The DNA for the CDR3 is TGCAGCGTTGCGCGCGGGACGCGCGACACTGAAGCTTTCTTT. Protein product: CSVARGTRDTEAFF.

This clone was seen a single time. The V gene is TRBV18, the J gene TRBJ1-1, with D maybe TRBD1 (6 bases). V lost 3 bases and J 4 bases, leaving 18 bases between the germline ends. Per germline, CDR1 KGHSH and CDR2 LQKENI. The CDR3 runs to 16 residues. The CDR3 sequence is CASSPPIRGGATEAFF. The CDR3 region has the DNA TGTGCCAGCTCACCGCCCATCAGGGGCGGAGCCACTGAAGCTTTCTTT.